The T cell receptor (beta chain) under discussion was sequenced for a study of tumor and adjacent non-tumor tissue in lung cancer. Note on this clonotype: At one end the junction does not follow the germline gene, possibly because of a read error.

Three rounds of nested PCR, following a modified ARM-PCR protocol, produced the TCRbeta library. TCRdb used MiXCR to reprocess the multiplex PCR reads, holding one entry per CDR3 protein. The table has around 74,000 distinct CDR3 sequences, 55% to 70% seen once. RNA was extracted from bulk tissue without any cell sorting. The normal lung tissue was taken more than 3 cm from the tumor edge. CDR3 length equals 19 residues. Germline loops: CDR1 LGHNA, CDR2 YSLEER. The sequence derives from a woman between 45 and 65 years old with non-small cell lung cancer. The sample was distant non-tumor lung tissue. The chain couples TRBV4-3 to TRBJ2-6; 7 nucleotides align to TRBD2. The chain's CDR3 is CASSPQGSGRFFGVNVLTF. In DNA form, the CDR3 reads TGCGCCAGCAGCCCTCAGGGTAGCGGGCGTTTCTTTGGGGTCAACGTCCTGACTTTC.